This T cell receptor beta chain was sequenced during a study of cytomegalovirus exposure and HLA in healthy donors. Assay: immunoSEQ multiplex PCR; the TCRdb copy retains only in-frame clones and omits some. This table holds about 130,000 clones, under 90% found once. The sample taken for sequencing was PBMCs. This TCR was sampled from a man aged 25-45 years in good health and CMV-seronegative.

The CDR3 protein is CASSVTVGMVTGELFF. The CDR3 region has the DNA TGTGCCAGCAGTGTTACAGTCGGTATGGTCACCGGGGAGCTGTTTTTT. This rearrangement joins TRBV27 to TRBJ2-2; D remains unclear. V was clipped by 5 bases and J by 4 bases, with 17 bases between them. Germline assignment: CDR1 MNHEY and CDR2 SMNVEV (reference sequence). The CDR3 is 16 residues long.